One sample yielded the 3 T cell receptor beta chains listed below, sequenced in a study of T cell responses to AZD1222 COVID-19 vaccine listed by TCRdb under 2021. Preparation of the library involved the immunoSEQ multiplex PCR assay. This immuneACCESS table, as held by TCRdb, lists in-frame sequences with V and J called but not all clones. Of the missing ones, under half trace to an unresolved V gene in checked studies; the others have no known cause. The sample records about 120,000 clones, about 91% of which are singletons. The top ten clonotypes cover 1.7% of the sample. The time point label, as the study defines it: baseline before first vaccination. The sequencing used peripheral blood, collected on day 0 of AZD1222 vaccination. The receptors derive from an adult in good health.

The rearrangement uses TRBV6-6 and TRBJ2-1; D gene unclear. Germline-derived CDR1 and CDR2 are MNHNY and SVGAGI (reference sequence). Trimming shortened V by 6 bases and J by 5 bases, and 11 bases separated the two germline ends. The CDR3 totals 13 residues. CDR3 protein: CASSPRLNNEQFF. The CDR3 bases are TGTGCCAGCAGCCCGAGACTCAACAATGAGCAGTTCTTC.

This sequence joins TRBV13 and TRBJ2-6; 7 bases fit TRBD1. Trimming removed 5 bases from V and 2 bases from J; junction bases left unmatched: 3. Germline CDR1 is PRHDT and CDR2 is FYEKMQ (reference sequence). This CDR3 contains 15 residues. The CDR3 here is CASSPQGAGANVLTF. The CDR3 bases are TGTGCCAGCAGCCCTCAGGGGGCTGGGGCCAACGTCCTGACTTTC.

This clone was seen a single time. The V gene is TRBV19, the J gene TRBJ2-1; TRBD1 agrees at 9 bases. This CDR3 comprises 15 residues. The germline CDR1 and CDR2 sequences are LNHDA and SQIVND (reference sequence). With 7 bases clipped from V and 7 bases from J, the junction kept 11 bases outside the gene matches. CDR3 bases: TGTGCCAGTACCCCCCACAGGGGGCGACGGAATGAGCAGTTCTTC. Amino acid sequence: CASTPHRGRRNEQFF.